This paragraph reports one TCR beta chain. The sample contains more than one DNA sequence encoding this CDR3. Germline V CDR1 and CDR2: MNHEY, SVGAGI. The CDR3 covers 14 residues. The V end was cut by 2 bases, the J end by 7 bases, with 11 bases between. Each of the donors was a healthy adult who was HIV-negative and had not had a recent acute infection or vaccination. The study used 98 million or so PBMCs per unsorted sample for genomic DNA. The sample belongs to a study of shared clonotypes between healthy human individuals. Every unsorted PBMC PCR replicate was loaded with about 300 ng DNA, approximately 30,000 T cell genomes. Data came from immunoSEQ multiplex PCR; TCRdb stores just in-frame clones and leaves some out. The sample records about 480,000 clones, roughly 78% being singletons.

The receptor was derived from a woman between 40 and 50 years old in good health. Some clones in this sample may be carry-over from other donors' samples. The rearrangement uses TRBV6-5 and TRBJ2-2; D might be TRBD1 or TRBD2, each matching 5 bases. The sequenced sample consisted of PBMCs. The chain's CDR3 is CASSYRGLNGELFF. The CDR3 bases are TGTGCCAGCAGTTACCGGGGCTTGAACGGGGAGCTGTTTTTT.